Sequencing of this T cell receptor beta chain was carried out in a study of T cell responses to AZD1222 COVID-19 vaccine. The germline CDR1 and CDR2 sequences are LGHDT and YNNKEL (reference sequence). This CDR3 is built from 13 residues. The ends were cut back, 2 bases at V and 4 bases at J, with 6 bases in the middle. TCRdb keeps only in-frame clones here, not all; method: immunoSEQ multiplex PCR. This table holds about 110,000 clones, about nine tenths found once. The study, taken as a whole, reports: Unmutated variant regions reportedly attract nearly half of all spike-specific TCRs. It was only after the peak T cell response that any repertoires were sampled. Females made up more of the donors, who were largely white British, and clonal diversity may have come out too low.

Comments on this clone: Antigen unknown.

This receptor was taken from an adult who received the AZD1222 COVID-19 vaccine. The chain joins TRBV3-1 (or the pseudogene TRBV3-2) to TRBJ1-3, with unresolved D. Sequencing used peripheral blood, obtained 28 days after the second AZD1222 dose. The DNA for the CDR3 is TGTGCCAGCAGCCAAATCACGGGAAACACCATATATTTT. Translation: CASSQITGNTIYF.